The subject of this entry is one TCR beta chain. Its antigen is unidentified. TCRdb's table, derived via immunoSEQ multiplex PCR, lists solely in-frame clones and lacks some. Among tens of thousands of clones listed, around 81% were seen once. V shed 4 bases, J shed 5 bases, and the junction held 16 bases outside the gene matches. Germline values: CDR1 SQVTM, CDR2 ANQGSEA. The CDR3 is 18 amino acids. The sample comes from a study of OX40 agonist ivuxolimab in advanced cancers. About the study: Patients with hepatocellular carcinoma, melanoma, renal cell or head and neck cancer made up the dose-escalation patients. Checkpoint inhibitors had been given previously to approximately 40% of patients. Study-wide results and caveats: Averaged across samples, CD8+ T cells carried more expanded clones than CD4+ did.

The chain is built from TRBV29-1 and TRBJ2-1; TRBD2 matches 11 bases. The source material was CD4+ or CD8+ T cells sorted from blood, sampled in a trial of the OX40 agonist ivuxolimab. This receptor was obtained from an adult with an advanced solid tumor such as melanoma, head and neck, liver or kidney cancer. The CDR3 reads CSVAGTLASGRIDNEQFF. In DNA, the CDR3 is TGCAGCGTTGCAGGGACTCTGGCTAGCGGGAGGATTGACAATGAGCAGTTCTTC.